The 30 T cell receptor beta chains below were found in one sample sequenced in a study of blood T cell repertoires in COVID-19. TCRdb's copy holds only in-frame clones and misses some; the assay was immunoSEQ multiplex PCR. Of around 140,000 clones detected, over 75% appear once; the ten largest clones hold 1.8%. The source material was peripheral blood. The receptor set was obtained from a man between 65 and 85 years old with acute or convalescent COVID-19.

The chain employs TRBV28 and TRBJ1-4, with D possibly being TRBD1 (5 bases). This CDR3 has 15 amino acids. Germline loops: CDR1 MDHEN, CDR2 SYDVKM. The germline V and J ends were trimmed by 2 bases and 3 bases, with 10 bases remaining between them. The CDR3 bases are TGTGCCAGCAGTTTAGTGGGGCCAGCTAATGAAAAACTGTTTTTT. Its translation: CASSLVGPANEKLFF.

This chain links TRBV6-5 with TRBJ2-3; 7 nucleotides match TRBD1. CDR1 and CDR2 from the germline V gene are MNHEY and SVGAGI. Unmatched junction bases numbered 3, after V lost 2 bases and J lost 4 bases. CDR3 size: 14 residues. The DNA of the CDR3 is TGTGCCAGCAGTTACAAGGGGGCCCCAGATACGCAGTATTTT. This encodes CASSYKGAPDTQYF.

This rearrangement joins TRBV7-9 to TRBJ2-7, with 9 nucleotides matching TRBD1. The CDR3 has 15 residues. The V segment lost 5 bases and the J segment 2 bases; nucleotides outside the gene matches: 7. CDR1 is SEHNR and CDR2 is FQNEAQ in the germline V gene (reference sequence). The CDR3 nucleotides are TGTGCCAGCAGCCATGTACAGGGGGCTGCCTACGAGCAGTACTTC. Amino acids: CASSHVQGAAYEQYF.

The V call is TRBV5-8, the J call TRBJ2-3; D ambiguous. Germline CDR1 is SGHTS and CDR2 is YDEGEE. The CDR3 totals 12 residues. V lost 4 bases and J lost 5, with 8 bases in between. The CDR3 DNA sequence: TGTGCCAGCAGCGCAAGACTAGATACGCAGTATTTT. Translation: CASSARLDTQYF.

The chain uses TRBV2 and TRBJ2-3; 12 positions agree with TRBD2. Germline lookup yields CDR1 SNHLY and CDR2 FYNNEI. J lost 5 bases, V lost 6 bases, and 6 bases had no gene match. There are 15 residues in the CDR3. CDR3 protein: CASRPSGGAVDTQYF. For the CDR3, the DNA is TGTGCCAGCAGGCCTAGCGGGGGGGCAGTAGATACGCAGTATTTT.

This chain links TRBV3-1 (or the pseudogene TRBV3-2) with TRBJ1-1; a possible D gene is TRBD1 (5 bases). Per the germline V gene, CDR1 is LGHDT and CDR2 is YNNKEL (reference sequence). Trimming stripped 4 bases from V and 4 bases from J, with 13 bases between. The CDR3 sequence is 14 residues long. CDR3 bases: TGTGCCAGCAGCCCCTGGGGGGGTGGCACTGAAGCTTTCTTT. Residues: CASSPWGGGTEAFF.

The V gene is TRBV27, the J gene TRBJ2-7; D perhaps matches TRBD1 (5 bases). Germline CDR1 and CDR2: MNHEY and SMNVEV (reference sequence). This CDR3 spans 15 amino acids. V was cut by 0 bases and J by 0 bases, with 9 bases left in between. The CDR3 sequence: CASSLSVDNSYEQYF. The CDR3 nucleotides read TGTGCCAGCAGTTTATCTGTGGACAACTCCTACGAGCAGTACTTC.

The chain has TRBV5-4 and TRBJ1-1, with 9 bases matching TRBD1. J lost 5 bases, V lost 4 bases, and 9 bases had no gene match. CDR1 is SGHNT and CDR2 is YYREEE in the germline V gene (reference sequence). This CDR3 is built from 15 residues. The CDR3: CASSAPGTGRTEAFF. In nucleotides, the CDR3 is TGTGCCAGCAGCGCGCCCGGGACAGGGAGGACTGAAGCTTTCTTT.

The CDR3 bases are TGTGCCAGCAGCTTGAGGGGGACAGATACGCAGTATTTT. Translating it yields CASSLRGTDTQYF. The V and J genes are TRBV5-6 and TRBJ2-3; D is possibly TRBD1 (6 bases). V was clipped by 1 base and J by 3 bases, with 6 bases between them. CDR3 size: 13 residues. Germline values: CDR1 SGHDT, CDR2 YYEEEE.

The table lists this clone with a count of one. The chain joins TRBV5-6 to TRBJ1-6, with D unclear. CDR3 size: 14 residues. In germline, CDR1 is SGHDT, CDR2 YYEEEE. Trimming shortened V by 5 bases and J by 0 bases, and 6 bases separated the two germline ends. The CDR3, as DNA: TGTGCCAGCAGTGGGAGCTCCTATAATTCACCCCTCCACTTT. Translation: CASSGSSYNSPLHF.

The chain uses TRBV12-2 and TRBJ2-7; the DNA was not used to check the table's D call, TRBD1. TRBV12-2 is given as a pseudogene. CDR3 length: 17 residues. Here the CDR3 reads CASRFPRWTGGSYEQYF. CDR3 bases: TGTGCAAGTCGCTTCCCTAGGTGGACAGGGGGCTCCTACGAGCAGTACTTC.

The chain combines TRBV6-4 with TRBJ1-4; TRBD1 matches at 10 bases. V was clipped by 0 bases and J by 8 bases; unmatched bases: 15. Germline V gives CDR1 MRHNA, CDR2 SNTAGT. The CDR3 spans 19 residues. The CDR3 protein is CASSDSLSPGTGDREKLFF. DNA of the CDR3: TGTGCCAGCAGTGACTCTCTCTCTCCCGGGACAGGGGATCGCGAAAAACTGTTTTTT.

The chain employs TRBV3-1 (or the pseudogene TRBV3-2) and TRBJ2-5; D remains unclear. The CDR3 contains 15 residues. CDR1 is LGHDT and CDR2 is YNNKEL in the germline V gene (reference sequence). V lost 0 bases and J lost 5, with 13 bases in between. The CDR3 here is CASSQDSTDKETQYF. The CDR3 bases are TGTGCCAGCAGCCAAGATAGTACAGACAAGGAGACCCAGTACTTC.

The CDR3 loop reads CASSHREVSETQYF. The CDR3 coding sequence is TGTGCCAGCTCACACCGGGAGGTATCAGAGACCCAGTACTTC. The rearrangement links TRBV18 to TRBJ2-5, with TRBD2 matching over 7 bases. The trim removed 4 bases at V and 4 bases at J, leaving 6 bases unmatched. This CDR3 has 14 residues. Germline assignment: CDR1 KGHSH and CDR2 LQKENI.

The rearrangement joins TRBV4-1 to TRBJ2-7; 7 nucleotides agree with TRBD2. Germline values: CDR1 MGHRA, CDR2 YSYEKL. Germline trimming cut 0 bases from V and 6 bases from J; bases unmatched to any gene: 5. CDR3 size: 14 residues. The CDR3 sequence: CASSQDRGVGEQYF. Written as DNA, the CDR3 is TGCGCCAGCAGCCAAGATCGGGGGGTCGGCGAGCAGTACTTC.

J is TRBJ1-6 and V is TRBV6-5, with 12 positions matching TRBD1. With V trimmed by 9 bases and J by 8 bases, 5 bases remained unmatched. The CDR3 has 14 amino acids. Germline CDR1 is MNHEY and CDR2 is SVGAGI. The CDR3 is CARPGDRGHSPLHF. The CDR3 nucleotides read TGTGCCAGACCAGGGGACAGGGGGCATTCACCCCTCCACTTT.

This rearrangement joins TRBV29-1 to TRBJ1-1; D is perhaps TRBD1 (5 bases). Trimming took off 7 bases at V and 2 bases at J, with 20 bases between the two ends. The CDR3 has 15 amino acids. Germline lookup yields CDR1 SQVTM and CDR2 ANQGSEA. The CDR3: CSAFGWGQGNTEAFF. The CDR3 bases are TGCAGCGCCTTTGGATGGGGCCAGGGAAACACTGAAGCTTTCTTT.

The chain has TRBV6-5 and TRBJ1-6, with 8 bases identical to TRBD1. The CDR3 is 15 amino acids. Germline-derived CDR1 and CDR2 are MNHEY and SVGAGI. With 7 bases clipped from V and 6 bases from J, the junction kept 8 bases outside the gene matches. CDR3 loop: CASTWTGNRNSPLHF. As DNA, the CDR3 is TGTGCCAGCACCTGGACAGGGAATCGTAATTCACCCCTCCACTTT.

The chain couples TRBV4-1 to TRBJ2-1; 7 bases map to TRBD2. With 4 bases clipped from V and 5 bases from J, the junction kept 8 bases outside the gene matches. The length of the CDR3 is 15 residues. Germline V gene data show CDR1 as MGHRA and CDR2 as YSYEKL. CDR3 DNA: TGCGCCAGCAGCCCCCGAGTAGCGGGTAACAATGAGCAGTTCTTC. Protein: CASSPRVAGNNEQFF.

The chain combines TRBV3-1 (or the pseudogene TRBV3-2) with TRBJ1-1; 10 bases are a match to TRBD1. V lost 5 bases and J lost 5; bases outside the gene matches: 5. CDR1 LGHDT and CDR2 YNNKEL come from the germline V gene (reference sequence). This CDR3 spans 14 amino acids. DNA of the CDR3: TGTGCCAGCAGCGGCCGGGACAGGGGAACTGAAGCTTTCTTT. Protein product: CASSGRDRGTEAFF.

The chain links TRBV6-4 to TRBJ1-5; no definite D call. CDR1 and CDR2 from the germline V gene are MRHNA and SNTAGT. The CDR3 covers 17 residues. Trimming removed 0 bases at V and 0 bases at J, with 12 bases between. CDR3 nucleotide sequence: TGTGCCAGCAGTGACTCGACGGAGAGATATAGCAATCAGCCCCAGCATTTT. This codes for CASSDSTERYSNQPQHF.

The chain combines TRBV7-3 with TRBJ2-1, with 9 bases identical to TRBD2. CDR1 and CDR2 from the germline V gene are SGHTA and FQGTGA. Germline trimming cut 5 bases from V and 3 bases from J; bases unmatched to any gene: 11. The CDR3 has 17 residues. The CDR3 here is CASSPGGAGGFYNEQFF. CDR3 nucleotide sequence: TGTGCCAGCAGCCCCGGAGGGGCGGGAGGGTTCTACAATGAGCAGTTCTTC.

This clone has only one observation. The chain employs TRBV14 and TRBJ1-3, with 7 bases identical to TRBD1. The CDR3 has 14 residues. Germline V gene sequence: CDR1 SGHDN, CDR2 FVKESK. With V trimmed by 3 bases and J by 8 bases, 7 bases remained unmatched. CDR3 in DNA: TGTGCCAGCAGCCACCTCACCCAGGGGGACACCATATATTTT. Residues: CASSHLTQGDTIYF.

This chain links TRBV3-1 (or the pseudogene TRBV3-2) with TRBJ2-1; the D gene is possibly TRBD2 (7 bases). This CDR3 has 17 residues. Trimming left V 2 bases short and J 7 bases short, with 21 bases between. Germline-derived CDR1 and CDR2 are LGHDT and YNNKEL (reference sequence). This CDR3 reads CASSQRGGGAGMNEQFF. The CDR3 nucleotides read TGTGCCAGCAGCCAACGTGGTGGGGGGGCCGGGATGAATGAGCAGTTCTTC.

This chain links TRBV4-2 with TRBJ1-1; D perhaps matches TRBD1 (5 bases). Germline CDR1 and CDR2: LGHNA and YNFKEQ. The CDR3 runs to 14 residues. V shed 6 bases and J shed 1 base, with 12 bases lying between them. As DNA, the CDR3 is TGTGCCAGCAGGAACCAGGGCCCGAACACTGAAGCTTTCTTT. As protein: CASRNQGPNTEAFF.

This clone occurred a few times. The V gene is TRBV7-8, the J gene TRBJ1-1; maybe TRBD1 (6 bases). V lost 5 bases to trimming and J lost 1 base, with 20 bases between them. Looked up from germline, CDR1 is SGHVS and CDR2 is FQNEAQ. The CDR3 extends over 17 amino acids. As DNA, the CDR3 is TGTGCCAGCAGCCCACGAGGCGGGGGGACAACGAACACTGAAGCTTTCTTT. It encodes CASSPRGGGTTNTEAFF. The whole variable domain, remainder taken from reference TRBV7-8 and TRBJ1-1, is GAGVSQSPRYKVAKRGQDVALRCDPISGHVSLFWYQQALGQGPEFLTYFQNEAQLDKSGLPSDRFFAERPEGSVSTLKIQRTQQEDSAVYLCASSPRGGGTTNTEAFFGQGTRLTVV.

The genes are TRBV3-1 (or the pseudogene TRBV3-2) and TRBJ1-4, with D possibly being TRBD1 (5 bases). Trimming took 5 bases from V and 8 from J, leaving 21 bases between them. Germline lookup yields CDR1 LGHDT and CDR2 YNNKEL (reference sequence). The CDR3 has 16 residues. The CDR3 reads CASSSRSGTAGEKLFF. CDR3 DNA: TGTGCCAGCAGCTCCCGGTCCGGGACCGCGGGGGAAAAACTGTTTTTT.

The V call is TRBV14, the J call TRBJ1-6; weak D call: TRBD1 (5 bases). Trimming took 0 bases from V and 7 from J, leaving 10 bases between them. CDR1 SGHDN and CDR2 FVKESK come from the germline V gene. The CDR3 contains 15 residues. The CDR3 sequence is CASSQDGRGNSPLHF. The CDR3 region has the DNA TGTGCCAGCAGCCAAGATGGTAGGGGAAATTCACCCCTCCACTTT. The full variable domain, rest sourced from reference TRBV14 and TRBJ1-6, is EAGVTQFPSHSVIEKGQTVTLRCDPISGHDNLYWYRRVMGKEIKFLLHFVKESKQDESGMPNNRFLAERTGGTYSTLKVQPAELEDSGVYFCASSQDGRGNSPLHFGNGTRLTVT.

This clone was seen a few times. The gene calls are TRBV3-1 (or the pseudogene TRBV3-2) and TRBJ2-7; the match to TRBD2 covers 11 bases. CDR3 size: 16 residues. With 2 bases clipped from V and 2 bases from J, the junction kept 5 bases outside the gene matches. Germline V gives CDR1 LGHDT, CDR2 YNNKEL (reference sequence). The CDR3 nucleotides read TGTGCCAGCAGCCAACCGACTAGCGGGGCAACCTACGAGCAGTACTTC. Protein sequence: CASSQPTSGATYEQYF.

This clone was counted between two and nine times. This rearrangement joins TRBV19 to TRBJ1-5, with D hard to call. The CDR3 runs to 15 residues. CDR1 and CDR2 (germline): LNHDA, SQIVND (reference sequence). Trimming cost V 7 bases and J 7 bases, with 20 bases left between them. Here the CDR3 reads CASTSKAGVAQPQHF. The CDR3 DNA reads as TGTGCCAGTACCTCTAAGGCCGGGGTAGCACAGCCCCAGCATTTT.